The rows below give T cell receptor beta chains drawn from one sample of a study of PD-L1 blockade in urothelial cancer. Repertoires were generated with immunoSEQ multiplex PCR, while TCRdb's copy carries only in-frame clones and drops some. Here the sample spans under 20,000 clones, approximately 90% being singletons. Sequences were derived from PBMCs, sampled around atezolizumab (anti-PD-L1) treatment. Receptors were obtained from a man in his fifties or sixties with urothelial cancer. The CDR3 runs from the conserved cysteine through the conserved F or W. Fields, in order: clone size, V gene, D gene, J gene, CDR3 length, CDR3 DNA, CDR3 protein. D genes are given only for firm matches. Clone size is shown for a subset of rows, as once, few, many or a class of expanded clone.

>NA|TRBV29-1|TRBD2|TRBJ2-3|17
TGCAGCGTTGAAGATCAGGGAGGGGTGAGTGGCACAGATACGCAGTATTTT
CSVEDQGGVSGTDTQYF
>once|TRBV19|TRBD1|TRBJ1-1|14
TGTGCGAGTGGGGACAGGGGTCGTAGCACTGAAGCTTTCTTT
CASGDRGRSTEAFF
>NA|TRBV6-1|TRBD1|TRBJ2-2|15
TGTACAGCGTCCCGGGACAGGGCCGTTGGCGGGGAGCTGTTTTTT
CTASRDRAVGGELFF
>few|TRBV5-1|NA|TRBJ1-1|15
TGCGCCAGCAGCCTCAGAAGGGGGGGCGAGACTGAAGCTTTCTTT
CASSLRRGGETEAFF
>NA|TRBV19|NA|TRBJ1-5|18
TGTGCCAGTAGTATCCCAGGGGCTAGGGGGATTGGCAATCAGCCCCAGCATTTT
CASSIPGARGIGNQPQHF
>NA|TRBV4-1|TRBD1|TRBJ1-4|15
TGCGCCAGCAGCCAAGATAGGGGGCGGTATGAAAAACTGTTTTTT
CASSQDRGRYEKLFF
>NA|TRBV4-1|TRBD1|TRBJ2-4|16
TGCGCCAGCAGCCACCCGGGACAGGGGGCCAAAAACATTCAGTACTTC
CASSHPGQGAKNIQYF
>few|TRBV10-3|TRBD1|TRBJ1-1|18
TGTGCCATCAGTGGCCCGGGGGGCAGGGGGCTGGCGAACACTGAAGCTTTCTTT
CAISGPGGRGLANTEAFF
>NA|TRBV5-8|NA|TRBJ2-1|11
TGTGCCTCTCTAGGCGGTAATGAGCAGTTCTTC
CASLGGNEQFF
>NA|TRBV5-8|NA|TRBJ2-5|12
TGTGCCAGCAGCTGGCGCGGAGAGACCCAGTACTTC
CASSWRGETQYF
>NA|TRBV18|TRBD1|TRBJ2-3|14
TGTGCCAGCTCACAGCGGACAGGTCAAGATACGCAGTATTTT
CASSQRTGQDTQYF